These T cell receptor beta chains were read from a single sample in a study of blood T cell repertoires in COVID-19. Here immunoSEQ multiplex PCR was the method, and the copy in TCRdb shows in-frame clones only, minus some. Of some 150,000 clones listed, about 88% are singletons. The specimen sequenced was peripheral blood. These receptors were collected from a woman older than 75 in a cohort sampled during active or convalescent COVID-19. CDR3s include the opening cysteine and the closing phenylalanine or tryptophan. D genes are given only for firm matches. A row's size may be missing; if present it is once, few, many or a size class.

J gene: TRBJ2-1; D gene: TRBD2; V gene: TRBV5-1; clone size: once; CDR3 protein: CASSSKAGASYNEQFF; CDR3 DNA: TGCGCCAGCAGCTCAAAAGCGGGAGCTTCCTACAATGAGCAGTTCTTC
J gene: TRBJ1-2; D gene: TRBD1; V gene: TRBV11-2; clone size: .; CDR3 protein: CASSLATPTGPQGYTF; CDR3 DNA: TGTGCCAGCAGCTTAGCCACCCCGACAGGGCCCCAGGGCTACACCTTC
J gene: TRBJ1-3; D gene: TRBD1; V gene: TRBV3-1/TRBV3-2; clone size: few; CDR3 protein: CASSFGQGGSGNTIYF; CDR3 DNA: TGTGCCAGCAGCTTTGGACAGGGAGGATCTGGAAACACCATATATTTT
J gene: TRBJ1-2; D gene: .; V gene: TRBV10-3; clone size: .; CDR3 protein: CAIGTESNYGYTF; CDR3 DNA: TGTGCCATTGGGACTGAGTCTAACTATGGCTACACCTTC
J gene: TRBJ2-1; D gene: TRBD2; V gene: TRBV30; clone size: .; CDR3 protein: CAWTGGWEQFF; CDR3 DNA: TGTGCCTGGACCGGGGGGTGGGAGCAGTTCTTC
J gene: TRBJ1-4; D gene: .; V gene: TRBV19; clone size: .; CDR3 protein: CASLGDRTGNEKLFF; CDR3 DNA: TGTGCCAGTCTGGGCGACAGAACTGGTAATGAAAAACTGTTTTTT
J gene: TRBJ1-3; D gene: TRBD1; V gene: TRBV4-2; clone size: .; CDR3 protein: CASSQGTGGPGNTIYF; CDR3 DNA: TGTGCCAGCAGCCAAGGTACAGGGGGGCCTGGAAACACCATATATTTT
J gene: TRBJ1-3; D gene: .; V gene: TRBV10-1; clone size: .; CDR3 protein: CASSVTVLSGNTIYF; CDR3 DNA: TGCGCCAGCAGCGTGACAGTTTTGTCTGGAAACACCATATATTTT
J gene: TRBJ2-1; D gene: TRBD1; V gene: TRBV4-1; clone size: .; CDR3 protein: CASSQGPGQPFNEQFF; CDR3 DNA: TGCGCCAGCAGCCAAGGTCCGGGACAGCCCTTCAATGAGCAGTTCTTC
J gene: TRBJ2-2; D gene: TRBD1; V gene: TRBV11-3; clone size: once; CDR3 protein: CASSLTGGNTGELFF; CDR3 DNA: TGTGCCAGCAGCTTAACAGGGGGGAACACCGGGGAGCTGTTTTTT
J gene: TRBJ2-1; D gene: TRBD2; V gene: TRBV29-1; clone size: .; CDR3 protein: CSVLLAGGPGEQFF; CDR3 DNA: TGCAGCGTCTTACTAGCGGGAGGGCCTGGGGAGCAGTTCTTC
J gene: TRBJ2-6; D gene: .; V gene: TRBV18; clone size: .; CDR3 protein: CASSPLTVSGANVLTF; CDR3 DNA: TGTGCCAGCTCACCGTTGACAGTCTCTGGGGCCAACGTCCTGACTTTC
J gene: TRBJ2-3; D gene: .; V gene: TRBV4-2; clone size: .; CDR3 protein: CASSQGRTDDTQYF; CDR3 DNA: TGTGCCAGCAGCCAAGGGAGGACCGATGATACGCAGTATTTT
J gene: TRBJ2-3; D gene: TRBD2; V gene: TRBV9; clone size: .; CDR3 protein: CASSVTTGGARRTDTQYF; CDR3 DNA: TGTGCCAGCAGCGTTACAACCGGGGGGGCAAGAAGGACAGATACGCAGTATTTT
J gene: TRBJ2-2; D gene: TRBD2; V gene: TRBV5-1; clone size: .; CDR3 protein: CASSFPWAGEGTGELFF; CDR3 DNA: TGCGCCAGCAGCTTTCCTTGGGCGGGAGAAGGCACCGGGGAGCTGTTTTTT
J gene: TRBJ2-1; D gene: .; V gene: TRBV24-1; clone size: once; CDR3 protein: CATSDPGRPSYNEQFF; CDR3 DNA: TGTGCCACCAGTGATCCCGGGAGACCCTCCTACAATGAGCAGTTCTTC
J gene: TRBJ1-1; D gene: TRBD1; V gene: TRBV9; clone size: once; CDR3 protein: CASSGKQGEGQRAFF; CDR3 DNA: TGTGCCAGCAGCGGAAAACAGGGGGAGGGCCAGAGGGCTTTCTTT
J gene: TRBJ2-7; D gene: .; V gene: TRBV6-5; clone size: .; CDR3 protein: CASSYGLHYEQYF; CDR3 DNA: TGTGCCAGCAGTTACGGGCTACACTACGAGCAGTACTTC
J gene: TRBJ2-7; D gene: TRBD2; V gene: TRBV3-1/TRBV3-2; clone size: .; CDR3 protein: CASSRLAGGPYEQYF; CDR3 DNA: TGTGCCAGCAGCCGACTAGCGGGGGGGCCCTACGAGCAGTACTTC
J gene: TRBJ2-1; D gene: TRBD1; V gene: TRBV7-9; clone size: .; CDR3 protein: CASSLVAGGLHEQFF; CDR3 DNA: TGTGCCAGCAGCTTAGTGGCAGGGGGCCTGCATGAGCAGTTCTTC
J gene: TRBJ1-1; D gene: TRBD1; V gene: TRBV4-1; clone size: .; CDR3 protein: CASSQAPRGTGGGAFF; CDR3 DNA: TGCGCCAGCAGCCAAGCTCCTCGCGGGACAGGCGGAGGGGCTTTCTTT
J gene: TRBJ1-3; D gene: .; V gene: TRBV21-1; clone size: few; CDR3 protein: CASSTGDTTYGNTIYF; CDR3 DNA: TGTGCCAGCAGCACCGGGGACACTACTTATGGAAACACCATATATTTT
J gene: TRBJ1-6; D gene: TRBD1; V gene: TRBV7-2; clone size: .; CDR3 protein: CASSPRTGGASPLHF; CDR3 DNA: TGTGCCAGCAGCCCGCGGACAGGGGGCGCGTCACCCCTCCACTTT
J gene: TRBJ1-1; D gene: TRBD1; V gene: TRBV7-6; clone size: .; CDR3 protein: CASSLAPTGVNTEAFF; CDR3 DNA: TGTGCCAGCAGCTTAGCCCCGACAGGGGTGAACACTGAAGCTTTCTTT
J gene: TRBJ1-1; D gene: TRBD1; V gene: TRBV24-1; clone size: .; CDR3 protein: CATSESGGRNTEAFF; CDR3 DNA: TGTGCCACCAGTGAATCAGGGGGGCGGAACACTGAAGCTTTCTTT
J gene: TRBJ1-5; D gene: TRBD1; V gene: TRBV15; clone size: few; CDR3 protein: CATSRARTGVNQPQHF; CDR3 DNA: TGTGCCACCAGCAGAGCCCGGACAGGGGTTAATCAGCCCCAGCATTTT
J gene: TRBJ1-5; D gene: .; V gene: TRBV6-5; clone size: few; CDR3 protein: CASRSNSHSNQPQHF; CDR3 DNA: TGTGCCAGCAGAAGCAATAGCCATAGCAATCAGCCCCAGCATTTT
J gene: TRBJ1-2; D gene: .; V gene: TRBV29-1; clone size: .; CDR3 protein: CSGGGGGSYGYTF; CDR3 DNA: TGCAGCGGCGGGGGCGGGGGGTCGTATGGCTACACCTTC
J gene: TRBJ2-2; D gene: .; V gene: TRBV30; clone size: .; CDR3 protein: CAWAGLSNTGELFF; CDR3 DNA: TGTGCCTGGGCGGGGCTGTCGAACACCGGGGAGCTGTTTTTT
J gene: TRBJ2-7; D gene: TRBD1; V gene: TRBV7-7; clone size: .; CDR3 protein: CASTPDRGGEQYF; CDR3 DNA: TGTGCTAGCACCCCGGACAGGGGTGGAGAGCAGTACTTC
J gene: TRBJ2-5; D gene: TRBD2; V gene: TRBV6-5; clone size: .; CDR3 protein: CASSSGGLSRETQYF; CDR3 DNA: TGTGCCAGCAGTTCGGGAGGGCTCTCCAGAGAGACCCAGTACTTC
J gene: TRBJ1-1; D gene: TRBD1; V gene: TRBV29-1; clone size: .; CDR3 protein: CSVRGTENTEAFF; CDR3 DNA: TGCAGCGTCAGGGGGACAGAGAACACTGAAGCTTTCTTT
J gene: TRBJ1-2; D gene: .; V gene: TRBV30; clone size: .; CDR3 protein: CAWSAGINLGSYGYTF; CDR3 DNA: TGTGCCTGGAGTGCCGGAATTAACTTGGGGAGCTATGGCTACACCTTC
J gene: TRBJ1-6; D gene: TRBD1; V gene: TRBV28; clone size: .; CDR3 protein: CASSPGQAAGNSPLHF; CDR3 DNA: TGTGCCAGCAGCCCAGGACAGGCGGCTGGGAATTCACCCCTCCACTTT
J gene: TRBJ2-7; D gene: TRBD1; V gene: TRBV25-1; clone size: .; CDR3 protein: CASSAWPGTGGTDYEQYF; CDR3 DNA: TGTGCCAGCAGTGCTTGGCCGGGGACAGGGGGGACCGACTACGAGCAGTACTTC
J gene: TRBJ2-2; D gene: TRBD2; V gene: TRBV5-8; clone size: .; CDR3 protein: CASSPGTSGPGELFF; CDR3 DNA: TGTGCCAGCAGCCCCGGGACTAGCGGGCCCGGGGAGCTGTTTTTT
J gene: TRBJ2-4; D gene: TRBD1; V gene: TRBV19; clone size: once; CDR3 protein: CASTGLVDRGPAGRAKNIQYF; CDR3 DNA: TGTGCCAGTACTGGCTTAGTAGACAGGGGCCCCGCGGGTCGAGCCAAAAACATTCAGTACTTC
J gene: TRBJ1-6; D gene: TRBD1; V gene: TRBV27; clone size: .; CDR3 protein: CASSRRDRGRKNSPLHF; CDR3 DNA: TGTGCCAGCAGCCGCCGGGACAGGGGAAGGAAGAATTCACCCCTCCACTTT
J gene: TRBJ1-3; D gene: TRBD1; V gene: TRBV9; clone size: .; CDR3 protein: CASSRDRGSAGNTIYF; CDR3 DNA: TGTGCCAGCAGCAGGGACAGGGGATCCGCTGGAAACACCATATATTTT
J gene: TRBJ1-5; D gene: TRBD1; V gene: TRBV24-1; clone size: .; CDR3 protein: CATSDMTGGLFSEPQHF; CDR3 DNA: TGTGCCACCAGTGACATGACAGGGGGCTTATTCAGTGAGCCCCAGCATTTT
J gene: TRBJ1-6; D gene: .; V gene: TRBV12-3/TRBV12-4; clone size: .; CDR3 protein: CASSFGSSPLHF; CDR3 DNA: TGTGCCAGCAGTTTCGGGAGTTCACCCCTCCACTTT